These 29 T cell receptor beta chains were sequenced from one sample in a study of T cell clonality in common variable immunodeficiency. Assay used: immunoSEQ multiplex PCR; TCRdb lists only in-frame clones, some missing. The table records around 39,000 clones without singletons, the ten largest covering under 3%. The specimen sequenced was peripheral blood mononuclear cells. The receptors shown here come from a person between 18 and 75 years old in good health.

This clone was seen ten or more times. The read ends 3 residues early relative to the CDR3; the germline J gene fills the gap. The chain is built from TRBV4-1 and TRBJ2-7, with D perhaps matching TRBD1 (6 bases). CDR3 length: 15 residues. Trimming took off 4 bases at V and 3 bases at J, with 16 bases between the two ends. Germline values: CDR1 MGHRA, CDR2 YSYEKL. CDR3 DNA, as far as it was read: TGCGCCAGCAGCCCCACCTCAGGGGCCAACTACGAG. This sequence encodes CASSPTSGANYE. The whole CDR3 protein is CASSPTSGANYEQYF.

This clone was detected ten times or more. The read finishes 3 residues shy of the CDR3 end, and the germline J gene is used to complete it. V usage is TRBV2 and J usage is TRBJ2-7; 11 bases match TRBD2. J was trimmed by 3 bases and V by 3 bases; bases with no gene match: 4. The CDR3 runs to 15 residues. CDR1 is SNHLY, CDR2 FYNNEI, per germline. The CDR3: CASSEASGRNYEQYF. The sequenced part of the CDR3 DNA is TGTGCCAGCAGTGAGGCTAGCGGGAGGAACTACGAG.

This clone was counted ten times or more. Read data end 3 residues before the CDR3 end; the end is taken from the germline J gene. V and J are TRBV6-1 and TRBJ2-3; unclear D gene. The CDR3 totals 16 residues. The germline V gene encodes CDR1 MNHNS and CDR2 SASEGT. Trimming left V 3 bases short and J 2 bases short, with 15 bases between. CDR3 bases read: TGTGCCAGCAGTGATCAGCGAGCTGGTATCACAGATACG. Its translation: CASSDQRAGITDT. The complete CDR3 reads CASSDQRAGITDTQYF.

This clone was seen ten or more times. Germline is not matched at one junction end, which may reflect a read error. With the read ending 3 residues before the CDR3 end, the germline J gene is used to fill in that end. The gene calls are TRBV5-4 and TRBJ2-5; D unclear. Germline loops: CDR1 SGHNT, CDR2 YYREEE (reference sequence). This CDR3 is built from 12 residues. The CDR3: CASSLDQGTQYF. CDR3 DNA, as far as it was read: TGTGCCAGCAGCTTGGATCAAGGGACC.

This clone occurred many times. The read ends 3 residues early relative to the CDR3; the germline J gene fills the gap. J is TRBJ2-5 and V is TRBV27, with no clear D. V was shortened by 2 bases and J by 0 bases, with 7 bases between the two germline ends. Germline CDR1 reads MNHEY; CDR2 reads SMNVEV (reference sequence). CDR3 size: 14 residues. The CDR3 sequence is CASSLSDYQETQYF. CDR3 bases read: TGTGCCAGCAGTTTAAGTGACTACCAAGAGACC.

This clone was observed at least ten times. Read sequence stops 3 residues before the CDR3 end, and the germline J gene provides the missing end. The chain has TRBV20-1 and TRBJ2-5; TRBD2 aligns across 10 bases. The CDR3 contains 13 residues. Germline lookup yields CDR1 DFQATT and CDR2 SNEGSKA (reference sequence). V shed 8 bases, J shed 3 bases, and the junction held 6 bases outside the gene matches. The chain's CDR3 is CSPISGREETQYF. The sequenced CDR3 bases are TGCAGTCCCATAAGCGGGAGGGAAGAGACC.

This clone was observed many times. The read comes to an end 3 residues before the CDR3 does, leaving the germline J gene to fill in the end. The chain recombines TRBV28 with TRBJ2-7, with D possibly being TRBD1 (6 bases). The germline V and J ends were trimmed by 1 base and 2 bases, with 9 bases remaining between them. The germline V gene encodes CDR1 MDHEN and CDR2 SYDVKM. CDR3 length equals 14 residues. This chain's CDR3 is CASSLYRETYEQYF. The part of the CDR3 DNA that was read is TGTGCCAGCAGTTTATACAGGGAAACCTACGAG.

This clone was observed a handful of times. Read sequence stops 3 residues before the CDR3 end, and the germline J gene provides the missing end. The chain is built from TRBV18 and TRBJ1-6, with D tentatively TRBD1 (5 bases). This CDR3 comprises 13 residues. Looked up from germline, CDR1 is KGHSH and CDR2 is LQKENI. With 2 bases removed from V and 10 bases from J, the gap between germline ends came to 9 bases. The CDR3 sequence: CASSPAGESPLHF. CDR3 bases read: TGTGCCAGCTCACCAGCGGGGGAATCACCC.

This clone was counted at least ten times. Sequencing ends 3 residues short of the CDR3 end; the germline J gene provides the rest. V gene TRBV2 combines with J gene TRBJ1-6, with 7 positions matching TRBD1. The germline V gene encodes CDR1 SNHLY and CDR2 FYNNEI. After removal of 0 bases from V and 7 bases from J, the junction contained 9 bases not matched to a gene. The CDR3 sequence is 17 residues long. Partial CDR3 DNA: TGTGCCAGCAGTGAAGCGCGGGGGGACAGTCTGAATTCACCC. This gives the protein CASSEARGDSLNSP. The complete CDR3 reads CASSEARGDSLNSPLHF. The whole variable domain, remainder taken from reference TRBV2 and TRBJ1-6, is EPEVTQTPSHQVTQMGQEVILRCVPISNHLYFYWYRQILGQKVEFLVSFYNNEISEKSEIFDDQFSVERPDGSNFTLKIRSTKLEDSAMYFCASSEARGDSLNSPLHFGNGTRLTVT.

Remarks on this clone: The read terminates 3 residues before the CDR3 end, so the remaining end is supplied by the germline J gene. The chain uses TRBV7-2 and TRBJ1-2; TRBD1 agrees at 8 bases. The CDR3 contains 15 residues. Germline V lookup: CDR1 SGHTA, CDR2 FQGNSA. The CDR3 is CASSLAGQGTDTYTF. The sequenced CDR3 bases are TGTGCCAGCAGCTTAGCCGGACAGGGAACAGATACC.

The sample holds many counts of this clone. The read stops 3 residues short of the end of the CDR3; the missing end is completed from the germline J gene. The chain combines TRBV7-2 with TRBJ2-7; 7 nucleotides agree with TRBD2. The CDR3 covers 13 residues. CDR1 and CDR2 (germline): SGHTA, FQGNSA. V shed 5 bases and J 2 bases; nucleotides not matched to a gene: 3. The CDR3 is CASSVSGTYEQYF. The DNA read from the CDR3 is TGTGCCAGCAGCGTGAGCGGGACCTACGAG.

This clone was counted at least ten times. Read sequence stops 3 residues before the CDR3 end, and the germline J gene provides the missing end. The V call is TRBV20-1, the J call TRBJ2-1; 10 bases match TRBD2. Germline CDR1 DFQATT, CDR2 SNEGSKA (reference sequence). The CDR3 extends over 15 amino acids. Losses at the gene ends were 1 base for V and 4 bases for J; bases not matched to a gene: 4. CDR3 in amino acids: CSARVGTSAYNEQFF. The DNA read from the CDR3 is TGCAGTGCTAGAGTTGGGACTAGCGCATACAATGAG.

By share, this clone ranks as large. The CDR3 goes on 3 residues after the read ends, and that part is filled in from the germline J gene. The rearrangement uses TRBV28 and TRBJ2-7; no firm D call. The CDR3 has 15 amino acids. CDR1 MDHEN and CDR2 SYDVKM come from the germline V gene. The V end lost 2 bases, the J end lost 0 bases, and 11 bases lay between the germline ends. CDR3 bases read: TGTGCCAGCAGTTTACGGTACTGGGCCTCCTACGAG. Amino acids: CASSLRYWASYE. The whole CDR3 region reads CASSLRYWASYEQYF. The entire variable domain, with the rest obtained from reference TRBV28 and TRBJ2-7, is as follows: DVKVTQSSRYLVKRTGEKVFLECVQDMDHENMFWYRQDPGLGLRLIYFSYDVKMKEKGDIPEGYSVSREKKERFSLILESASTNQTSMYLCASSLRYWASYEQYFGPGTRLTVT.

In this sample, this clone turned up many times. The read finishes 3 residues shy of the CDR3 end, and the germline J gene is used to complete it. The chain uses TRBV2 and TRBJ2-7, with D unclear. V was clipped by 10 bases and J by 2 bases, with 18 bases between them. Germline CDR1 and CDR2: SNHLY and FYNNEI. This CDR3 is 14 amino acids long. CDR3: CATRKEAQTYEQYF. The sequenced CDR3 bases are TGTGCCACCCGAAAAGAAGCGCAAACCTACGAG.

This clone was recorded at least ten times. The read finishes 3 residues shy of the CDR3 end, and the germline J gene is used to complete it. V usage is TRBV5-1 and J usage is TRBJ2-7; 7 bases fit TRBD1. Germline-derived CDR1 and CDR2 are SGHRS and YFSETQ. J gave up 6 bases and V 7 bases, and 13 bases lay outside the gene matches. This CDR3 contains 14 residues. The CDR3 DNA, read in part, is TGCGCCAGCTTCACCGGGGACAGCGTACTCGAG. It codes for CASFTGDSVLE. The CDR3 as a whole reads CASFTGDSVLEQYF.

This clone was observed at least ten times. Read sequence stops 3 residues before the CDR3 end, and the germline J gene provides the missing end. This sequence joins TRBV5-4 and TRBJ2-2; 11 nucleotides align to TRBD2. The CDR3 spans 15 residues. Germline assignment: CDR1 SGHNT and CDR2 YYREEE (reference sequence). Trimming took 1 base from V and 4 from J; bases not matched to a gene: 0. The CDR3 sequence is CASSLTSGSTGELFF. The CDR3 bases that were read are TGTGCCAGCAGCTTGACTAGCGGGAGCACCGGGGAG.

There are many counts of this clone. The read halts 3 residues ahead of the CDR3 end, with the missing end drawn from the germline J gene. V and J are TRBV19 and TRBJ1-3, with D maybe TRBD1 (5 bases). The V gene's germline CDR1 is LNHDA and CDR2 SQIVND (reference sequence). Trimming took off 5 bases at V and 7 bases at J, with 12 bases between the two ends. This CDR3 is built from 13 residues. CDR3 amino acids: CASSQGARNTIYF. The DNA read from the CDR3 is TGTGCCAGTAGTCAAGGGGCGCGGAACACC.

This clone was seen repeatedly, ten times or more. Read coverage stops 3 residues before the CDR3 terminus; the germline J gene supplies the remainder. V gene TRBV7-1 combines with J gene TRBJ2-1, with a weak D call TRBD1 (8 bases). TRBV7-1 is filed as an ORF, its function uncertain. The V end was cut by 3 bases, the J end by 3 bases, with 33 bases between. This CDR3 spans 22 amino acids. CDR3 residues: CASSSWGQEAPGTIMYYNEQFF. The sequenced part of the CDR3 DNA is TGTGCCAGCAGCTCCTGGGGACAGGAAGCCCCCGGGACTATTATGTACTACAATGAG.

This clone was recorded at least ten times. The sequenced fragment ends 3 residues before the CDR3 boundary, so the rest is inferred from the germline J gene. J is TRBJ2-5 and V is TRBV18, with TRBD1 as a possible D gene (6 bases). V was cut by 3 bases and J by 5 bases, with 16 bases left in between. Germline values: CDR1 KGHSH, CDR2 LQKENI. The CDR3 contains 15 residues. The CDR3 region is CASSPLGTNGETQYF. CDR3 bases read: TGTGCCAGCTCACCCTTGGGGACAAACGGGGAGACC.

This clone was detected many times. The observed sequence ends 3 residues before the CDR3 terminus, with the missing tail filled in from the germline J gene. The gene calls are TRBV20-1 and TRBJ1-4; D not resolved. The CDR3 contains 13 residues. V lost 4 bases to trimming and J lost 4 bases, with 10 bases between them. Germline lookup yields CDR1 DFQATT and CDR2 SNEGSKA (reference sequence). The CDR3 protein is CSAIGVSNEKLFF. The covered CDR3 bases are TGCAGTGCTATCGGGGTCAGTAATGAAAAA.

This clone occurred many times. The CDR3 extends 3 residues past the end of the read, so its final part is completed from the germline J gene. This chain joins TRBV4-2 and TRBJ2-3; a possible D gene is TRBD1 (6 bases). V lost 0 bases and J 5 bases, leaving 12 bases between the germline ends. Germline V gives CDR1 LGHNA, CDR2 YNFKEQ. The CDR3 runs 15 residues. The CDR3 bases that were read are TGTGCCAGCAGCCAAGACCAGACAGGAGTAGATACG. This sequence encodes CASSQDQTGVDT. In full, the CDR3 is CASSQDQTGVDTQYF.

This clone was observed at least ten times. The CDR3 extends 3 residues past the end of the read, so its final part is completed from the germline J gene. This sequence joins TRBV5-1 and TRBJ2-1, with 14 bases lining up with TRBD2. Germline V lookup: CDR1 SGHRS, CDR2 YFSETQ. This CDR3 comprises 19 residues. The J segment lost 4 bases and the V segment lost 4 bases, leaving 13 bases of the junction unmatched. Incomplete CDR3 DNA: TGCGCCAGCAGCCCGGGGACTAGCGGGAGCCTCAGGCTTTACAATGAG. Protein sequence: CASSPGTSGSLRLYNE. The whole CDR3 region reads CASSPGTSGSLRLYNEQFF.

This clone came up many times. Read coverage stops 3 residues before the CDR3 terminus; the germline J gene supplies the remainder. J is TRBJ1-5 and V is TRBV20-1, with 9 bases lining up with TRBD1. The V gene end was trimmed by 2 bases and the J gene end by 6 bases; junction bases not matched to a gene: 11. There are 16 residues in the CDR3. In germline, CDR1 is DFQATT, CDR2 SNEGSKA (reference sequence). This chain's CDR3 is CSARHIGTGHRQPQHF. The covered CDR3 bases are TGCAGTGCTAGACATATTGGGACAGGGCATCGTCAGCCC.

This clone appeared many times. CDR3 DNA (partial): TGTGCCACCAGTGTGGGGGACTTGAACTACAATGAG. Protein product: CATSVGDLNYNE. The full CDR3 sequence reads CATSVGDLNYNEQFF. The chain uses TRBV24-1 and TRBJ2-1, with a possible D match to TRBD2 (6 bases). From the germline J gene comes the end of the CDR3, since the read stops 3 residues before it. The CDR3 loop spans 15 amino acids. Deletions cut 5 bases from V and 3 bases from J, with 13 bases between. Germline values: CDR1 KGHDR, CDR2 SFDVKD.

In this sample, this clone turned up many times. The read is 3 residues too short to cover the CDR3 end, so that end is filled in from the germline J gene. The genes are TRBV20-1 and TRBJ2-5, with 12 bases fitting TRBD2. The CDR3 has 15 amino acids. The V and J ends lost 4 bases and 3 bases, in that order; junction bases with no gene match: 6. The germline V gene encodes CDR1 DFQATT and CDR2 SNEGSKA (reference sequence). The CDR3 region is CSAILAGGSKETQYF. The DNA read from the CDR3 is TGCAGTGCTATACTAGCGGGAGGTAGTAAAGAGACC.

This clone was picked up many times. The CDR3 is cut off 3 residues early in the read; its end comes from the germline J gene. V is TRBV28 and J is TRBJ1-4, with D possibly being TRBD1 (5 bases). Germline lookup yields CDR1 MDHEN and CDR2 SYDVKM. The CDR3 spans 14 residues. Trimming removed 2 bases at V and 4 bases at J, with 8 bases between. The DNA read from the CDR3 is TGTGCCAGCAGTTTAGACAGCCGTAATGAAAAA. This encodes CASSLDSRNEK. The whole CDR3 sequence is CASSLDSRNEKLFF. Variable domain in full (rest from reference TRBV28 and TRBJ1-4): DVKVTQSSRYLVKRTGEKVFLECVQDMDHENMFWYRQDPGLGLRLIYFSYDVKMKEKGDIPEGYSVSREKKERFSLILESASTNQTSMYLCASSLDSRNEKLFFGSGTQLSVL.

This clone was seen at least ten times. From the germline J gene comes the end of the CDR3, since the read stops 3 residues before it. The chain is built from TRBV7-8 and TRBJ1-2; the D gene is possibly TRBD1 (6 bases). The CDR3 contains 15 residues. V dropped 5 bases and J dropped 6 bases, with 19 bases sitting between them. Per germline, CDR1 SGHVS and CDR2 FQNEAQ. The sequenced CDR3 bases are TGTGCCAGCAGCCTACCGGGGGGGCCGGGGCATGGC. Amino acids: CASSLPGGPGHG. The full CDR3 is CASSLPGGPGHGYTF.

By its share, this clone is medium-sized. The CDR3 is cut off 3 residues early in the read; its end comes from the germline J gene. The rearrangement joins TRBV19 to TRBJ2-7; 9 bases are shared with TRBD2. The ends lost 4 bases at V and 1 base at J; junction bases unmatched: 8. CDR1 is LNHDA and CDR2 is SQIVND in the germline V gene (reference sequence). The CDR3 totals 16 residues. The part of the CDR3 DNA that was read is TGTGCCAGTAGTAAGGGCCCAGCGGGAGGTTCCTACGAG. This encodes CASSKGPAGGSYE. The full CDR3 protein reads CASSKGPAGGSYEQYF.

At least ten counts were recorded for this clone. The CDR3 goes on 3 residues after the read ends, and that part is filled in from the germline J gene. Other DNA sequences in this sample translate to the same CDR3. This chain joins TRBV19 and TRBJ2-7; D is possibly TRBD1 (5 bases). The CDR3 extends over 13 amino acids. Trimming left V 3 bases short and J 1 base short, with 7 bases between. The germline V gene encodes CDR1 LNHDA and CDR2 SQIVND (reference sequence). CDR3 sequence: CASSIQGSYEQYF. The sequenced part of the CDR3 DNA is TGTGCCAGTAGTATTCAGGGTTCCTACGAG.